This T cell receptor (beta chain) was profiled in a study of post-analysis software for immune sequencing data. Overall study context: Relapsing-remitting, secondary progressive and progressive-relapsing multiple sclerosis courses were included. Study-wide findings and caveats: Higher frequency in patients than in controls was seen for roughly five TRBV segments, with TRBV5-6, TRBV5-1 and TRBV20-1 among them. Co-batched samples clustered tightly together by F measure.

Each TCR beta cDNA library carried unique molecular identifiers. Each CDR3 protein is one row after TCRdb ran MiXCR on the PCR reads. The sample holds 650,000 to 900,000 distinct CDR3 sequences; about 45% are singletons and the top ten take 4.9%. The germline V gene has CDR1 MDHEN and CDR2 SYDVKM. This CDR3 has 15 amino acids. V was pared by 5 bases and J by 5 bases, with 17 bases between. In this sample, this clonotype turned up a few times. Its antigen is as yet unknown. The sample consisted of blood. This receptor was obtained from a girl aged 5-17 years with multiple sclerosis. The V call is TRBV28, the J call TRBJ2-3, with a possible D match to TRBD2 (6 bases). Here the CDR3 DNA reads TGTGCCAGCAGTCTACACGGGAGTCTGGGAGATACGCAGTATTTT. Residues: CASSLHGSLGDTQYF.